One sample yielded the 18 T cell receptor beta chains listed below, sequenced in a study of T cell changes during pregnancy in multiple sclerosis. Assay used: immunoSEQ multiplex PCR; TCRdb lists only in-frame clones, some missing. Of nearly 60,000 clones listed, 75% to 95% are singletons. Material: CD4+ T cells from peripheral blood mononuclear cells, obtained after pregnancy. These receptors were collected from a female donor in good health, enrolled as a control in a pregnancy study.

The CDR3: CASSLGSGQSNQPQHF. CDR3 sequence (DNA): TGTGCCAGCTCCTTAGGCTCGGGACAGTCCAATCAGCCCCAGCATTTT. The genes are TRBV18 and TRBJ1-5; 7 nucleotides agree with TRBD1. Germline V gives CDR1 KGHSH, CDR2 LQKENI. CDR3 length equals 16 residues. The junction had 11 bases not matched to a gene; V was cut back by 6 bases and J by 3 bases.

V and J are TRBV7-2 and TRBJ1-5; 7 bases line up with TRBD1. In germline, CDR1 is SGHTA, CDR2 FQGNSA. Losses at the gene ends were 5 bases for V and 6 bases for J; bases not matched to a gene: 10. This CDR3 region has 15 residues. The CDR3 here is CASSLETGWGQPQHF. The CDR3 DNA is TGTGCCAGCAGCCTCGAGACAGGGTGGGGTCAGCCCCAGCATTTT.

The rearrangement joins TRBV29-1 to TRBJ1-4, with D hard to call. The V gene lost 7 bases and the J gene lost 3 bases, with 9 bases spanning the gap. The germline V gene has CDR1 SQVTM and CDR2 ANQGSEA. The CDR3 has 12 amino acids. The CDR3 DNA reads as TGCAGCGCGGGATTAGCTAATGAAAAACTGTTTTTT. Protein sequence: CSAGLANEKLFF. The variable domain in full, completed from reference TRBV29-1 and TRBJ1-4, reads SAVISQKPSRDICQRGTSLTIQCQVDSQVTMMFWYRQQPGQSLTLIATANQGSEATYESGFVIDKFPISRPNLTFSTLTVSNMSPEDSSIYLCSAGLANEKLFFGSGTQLSVL.

This chain's CDR3 is CASSWGQGAKYEQYF. CDR3 in DNA: TGTGCCAGCAGCTGGGGACAGGGGGCGAAGTACGAGCAGTACTTC. The chain combines TRBV7-2 with TRBJ2-7; TRBD1 agrees at 12 bases. The ends lost 4 bases at V and 4 bases at J; junction bases unmatched: 5. CDR3 length equals 15 residues. Germline V CDR1 and CDR2: SGHTA, FQGNSA.

This CDR3 is CASSDQDSYGYTF. CDR3 bases: TGTGCCAGCAGTGATCAGGACAGCTATGGCTACACCTTC. The chain has TRBV25-1 and TRBJ1-2, with TRBD1 as a possible D gene (6 bases). The CDR3 length is 13 residues. The germline V gene has CDR1 MGHDK and CDR2 SYGVNS. The germline V and J ends were trimmed by 3 bases and 4 bases, with 9 bases remaining between them.

V gene TRBV4-3 combines with J gene TRBJ2-3; possible D gene TRBD2, 5 bases. CDR1 is LGHNA and CDR2 is YSLEER in the germline V gene. The CDR3 loop spans 17 amino acids. V gave up 0 bases and J gave up 0 bases, with 13 bases separating them. The CDR3: CASSQDYGGLSTDTQYF. DNA for the CDR3: TGCGCCAGCAGCCAAGACTATGGCGGGTTAAGCACAGATACGCAGTATTTT.

V and J are TRBV7-2 and TRBJ2-7, with D uncertain. Germline V lookup: CDR1 SGHTA, CDR2 FQGNSA. The CDR3 totals 16 residues. V was trimmed by 1 base and J by 5 bases, leaving 18 bases between them. The CDR3: CASSLGGDPRFDEQYF. The CDR3 bases are TGTGCCAGCAGCTTAGGCGGCGACCCTAGGTTCGACGAGCAGTACTTC.

V gene TRBV19 combines with J gene TRBJ1-4, with D possibly TRBD1 on 5 matching bases. Germline loops: CDR1 LNHDA, CDR2 SQIVND (reference sequence). The CDR3 totals 16 residues. Trimming pared 3 bases from V and 5 bases from J, leaving 16 bases between. The CDR3 protein is CASSMVPRQLNEKLFF. CDR3 sequence (DNA): TGTGCCAGTAGTATGGTCCCTCGACAGCTCAATGAAAAACTGTTTTTT.

The chain links TRBV30 to TRBJ1-6, with 10 bases lining up with TRBD1. In germline, CDR1 is GTSNPN, CDR2 SVGIG (reference sequence). The CDR3 is 14 residues long. Trimming cost V 5 bases and J 10 bases; bases outside gene matches: 8. DNA of the CDR3: TGTGCCTGGGTCGTTGGGACAGGGGTATCACCCCTCCACTTT. Translating gives CAWVVGTGVSPLHF.

The chain links TRBV5-1 to TRBJ1-1, with D unclear. Germline V CDR1 and CDR2: SGHRS, YFSETQ. With 4 bases removed from V and 5 bases from J, the gap between germline ends came to 12 bases. The length of the CDR3 is 13 residues. Here the CDR3 DNA reads TGCGCCAGCAGCCTGGGCATCGAGACTGAAGCTTTCTTT. This gives the protein CASSLGIETEAFF.

This sequence joins TRBV11-2 and TRBJ1-2; D remains ambiguous. Germline CDR1 is SGHAT and CDR2 is FQNNGV. The CDR3 covers 15 residues. Trimming left V 1 base short and J 8 bases short, with 17 bases between. The CDR3 is CASSLGYRSPLGYTF. CDR3 DNA sequence: TGTGCCAGCAGCTTAGGTTATAGGAGCCCCCTCGGCTACACCTTC.

The chain combines TRBV19 with TRBJ2-1; D perhaps matches TRBD2 (5 bases). The CDR3 covers 15 residues. V was shortened by 7 bases and J by 7 bases, with 20 bases between the two germline ends. The germline CDR1 and CDR2 sequences are LNHDA and SQIVND (reference sequence). CDR3 nucleotides: TGTGCCAGTACCCCGGGCCCTACCCGGACTAATGAGCAGTTCTTC. Its translation: CASTPGPTRTNEQFF.

This rearrangement joins TRBV30 to TRBJ1-1, with TRBD1 as a possible D gene (5 bases). Germline lookup yields CDR1 GTSNPN and CDR2 SVGIG (reference sequence). V was shortened by 6 bases and J by 5 bases, with 19 bases between the two germline ends. The CDR3 contains 14 residues. The CDR3 DNA sequence: TGTGCCTGCTCCCCAAATGGGGGGGGGACTGAAGCTTTCTTT. It specifies CACSPNGGGTEAFF.

This chain joins TRBV7-6 and TRBJ2-7; TRBD2 might be the D (6 bases). Trimming pared 4 bases from V and 0 bases from J, leaving 25 bases between. The CDR3 spans 19 residues. Germline CDR1 reads SGHVS; CDR2 reads FNYEAQ. The CDR3: CASSSAPRVGRGYSYEQYF. The CDR3, as DNA: TGTGCCAGCAGCTCAGCGCCGCGGGTGGGGCGGGGCTACTCCTACGAGCAGTACTTC.

This clone was recorded once. The V gene is TRBV30, the J gene TRBJ2-4, with D perhaps matching TRBD1 (5 bases). Trimming shortened V by 8 bases and J by 1 base, and 12 bases separated the two germline ends. CDR3 size: 13 residues. Germline CDR1 GTSNPN, CDR2 SVGIG (reference sequence). The CDR3 DNA follows: TGTGCCCTGGCCAGGGCGGCCAAAAACATTCAGTACTTC. Translating gives CALARAAKNIQYF.

This rearrangement joins TRBV11-2 to TRBJ1-5, with D hard to call. V was pared by 5 bases and J by 2 bases, with 7 bases between. CDR1 and CDR2 (germline): SGHAT, FQNNGV. The CDR3 covers 13 residues. CDR3 sequence (DNA): TGTGCCAGCAGCCCCTCGGGCAATCAGCCCCAGCATTTT. Residues: CASSPSGNQPQHF.

The gene calls are TRBV30 and TRBJ2-1; possibly TRBD2 for D (6 bases). The V end was cut by 0 bases, the J end by 9 bases, with 15 bases between. From germline, CDR1 is GTSNPN and CDR2 SVGIG (reference sequence). The CDR3 contains 14 residues. The CDR3 loop is CAWSVLLPRGEQFF. CDR3 coding DNA: TGTGCCTGGAGTGTACTATTGCCGCGGGGTGAGCAGTTCTTC.

This chain uses TRBV11-2 with TRBJ2-2, with 11 bases matching TRBD1. CDR3 length: 16 residues. The germline gives CDR1 SGHAT, CDR2 FQNNGV. V shed 1 base and J 5 bases; nucleotides not matched to a gene: 3. The CDR3 DNA sequence: TGTGCCAGCAGCTTAGCCGGGACAGGGGGAACCGGGGAGCTGTTTTTT. Amino acids: CASSLAGTGGTGELFF.